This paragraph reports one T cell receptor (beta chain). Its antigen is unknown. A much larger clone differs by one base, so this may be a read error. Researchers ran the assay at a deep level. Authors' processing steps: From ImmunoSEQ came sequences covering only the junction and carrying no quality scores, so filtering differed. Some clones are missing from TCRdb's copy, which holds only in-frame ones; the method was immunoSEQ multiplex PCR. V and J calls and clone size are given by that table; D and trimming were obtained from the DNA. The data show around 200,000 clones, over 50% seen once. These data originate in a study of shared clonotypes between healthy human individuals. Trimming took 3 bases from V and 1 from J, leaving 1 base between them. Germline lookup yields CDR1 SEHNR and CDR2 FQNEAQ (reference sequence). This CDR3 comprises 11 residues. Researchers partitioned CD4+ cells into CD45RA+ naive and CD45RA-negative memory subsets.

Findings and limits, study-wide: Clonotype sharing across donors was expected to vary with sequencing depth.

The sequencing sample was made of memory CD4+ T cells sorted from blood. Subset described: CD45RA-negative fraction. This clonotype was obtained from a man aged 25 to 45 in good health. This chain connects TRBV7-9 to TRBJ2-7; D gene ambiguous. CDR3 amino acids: CASSFSYEQYF. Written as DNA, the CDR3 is TGTGCCAGCAGCTTTTCCTACGAGCAGTACTTC.